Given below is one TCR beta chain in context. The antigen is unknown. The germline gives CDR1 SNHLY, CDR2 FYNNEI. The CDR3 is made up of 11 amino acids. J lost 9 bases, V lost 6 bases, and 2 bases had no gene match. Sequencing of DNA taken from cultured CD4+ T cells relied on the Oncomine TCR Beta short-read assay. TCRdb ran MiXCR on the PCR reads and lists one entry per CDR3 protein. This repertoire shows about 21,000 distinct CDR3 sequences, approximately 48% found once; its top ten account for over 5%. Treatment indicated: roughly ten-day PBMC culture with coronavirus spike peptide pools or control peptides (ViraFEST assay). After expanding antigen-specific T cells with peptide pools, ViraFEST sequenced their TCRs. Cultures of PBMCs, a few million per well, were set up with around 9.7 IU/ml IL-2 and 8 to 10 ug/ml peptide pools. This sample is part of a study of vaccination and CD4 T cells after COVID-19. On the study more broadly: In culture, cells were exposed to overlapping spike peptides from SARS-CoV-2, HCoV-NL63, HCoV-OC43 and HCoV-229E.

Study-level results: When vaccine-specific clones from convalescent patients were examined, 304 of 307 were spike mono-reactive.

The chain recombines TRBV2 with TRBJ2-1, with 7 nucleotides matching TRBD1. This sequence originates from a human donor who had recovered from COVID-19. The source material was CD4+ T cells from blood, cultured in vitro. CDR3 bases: TGTGCCAGCAGGAGACAGGGTGAGCAGTTCTTC. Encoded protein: CASRRQGEQFF.